The 13 T cell receptor beta chains below were found in one sample sequenced in a study of technical replicates of blood from several donors. The assay was immunoSEQ multiplex PCR, and TCRdb's table has in-frame clones only and misses some. The sample has tens of thousands of clones; 94% are singletons. The sequencing input was T cells isolated from PBMCs. The receptors were gathered from a human donor in good health.

This clone was observed a handful of times. The rearrangement uses TRBV6-5 and TRBJ1-2; D uncertain. The CDR3 is made up of 13 amino acids. Germline loops: CDR1 MNHEY, CDR2 SVGAGI. Trimming removed 7 bases from V and 3 bases from J, with 12 bases in between. The CDR3 nucleotides read TGTGCCAGCAAGGAGTCCCCTGACTATGGCTACACCTTC. The encoded protein is CASKESPDYGYTF.

The CDR3 DNA is TGTGCCAGTAGTATAAAGGGCAGGGGCCATTATGGCTACACCTTC. As protein: CASSIKGRGHYGYTF. The rearrangement links TRBV19 to TRBJ1-2, with D tentatively TRBD1 (6 bases). V lost 2 bases, J lost 5 bases, and 15 bases lay in between. Germline V gene lookup returns CDR1 LNHDA and CDR2 SQIVND (reference sequence). This CDR3 has 15 residues.

The sample holds one count of this clone. The chain combines TRBV27 with TRBJ2-5; a weak D match, TRBD2 (6 bases). This CDR3 comprises 16 residues. Trimming removed 0 bases at V and 2 bases at J, with 13 bases between. The germline V gene has CDR1 MNHEY and CDR2 SMNVEV (reference sequence). This CDR3 is CASSLSEGRPQETQYF. CDR3 nucleotide sequence: TGTGCCAGCAGTTTATCGGAGGGACGTCCACAAGAGACCCAGTACTTC.

The chain recombines TRBV29-1 with TRBJ2-5; 12 bases are shared with TRBD2. The V and J ends lost 6 bases and 5 bases, in that order; junction bases with no gene match: 7. The CDR3 has 14 residues. The germline gives CDR1 SQVTM, CDR2 ANQGSEA. The CDR3 DNA follows: TGCAGCGTCCTAGCGGGAGGGGGATGGGAGACCCAGTACTTC. It is translated as CSVLAGGGWETQYF.

V gene TRBV7-8 combines with J gene TRBJ1-2; the D gene is possibly TRBD1 (6 bases). Germline V gene sequence: CDR1 SGHVS, CDR2 FQNEAQ. V was pared by 7 bases and J by 5 bases, with 11 bases between. The CDR3 covers 12 residues. The CDR3 nucleotides are TGTGCCAGCACCGGAACAGGGTATGGCTACACCTTC. Translated, it gives CASTGTGYGYTF.

This clone was detected once. The chain employs TRBV19 and TRBJ1-1; D gene uncertain. Looked up from germline, CDR1 is LNHDA and CDR2 is SQIVND (reference sequence). Trimming shortened V by 11 bases and J by 1 base, and 14 bases separated the two germline ends. CDR3 length: 13 residues. CDR3 residues: CASSSGPNTEAFF. CDR3 nucleotides: TGTGCCTCCTCAAGTGGCCCGAACACTGAAGCTTTCTTT.

The V and J genes are TRBV12-5 and TRBJ2-1; TRBD2 matches 10 bases. Germline V CDR1 and CDR2: LGHNT, FRNRAP. Trimming took 0 bases from V and 5 from J; bases not matched to a gene: 13. The CDR3 sequence is 19 residues long. CDR3 nucleotides: TGTGCTAGTGGTTTGGTACTTGGGGTAGCGGGAGGTAAACACAATGAGCAGTTCTTC. It translates to CASGLVLGVAGGKHNEQFF.

The rearrangement joins TRBV5-1 to TRBJ2-3; TRBD2 matches at 11 bases. The V segment lost 4 bases and the J segment 0 bases; nucleotides outside the gene matches: 7. Looked up from germline, CDR1 is SGHRS and CDR2 is YFSETQ. The CDR3 has 17 amino acids. CDR3: CASSPWASGGSTDTQYF. The CDR3 DNA follows: TGCGCCAGCAGCCCGTGGGCTAGCGGGGGGAGCACAGATACGCAGTATTTT.

The J gene is TRBJ1-5, the V gene TRBV10-2, with no clear D. The germline V gene has CDR1 WSHSY and CDR2 SAAADI. The CDR3 has 15 residues. Trimming stripped 5 bases from V and 0 bases from J, with 11 bases between. CDR3 coding DNA: TGCGCCAGCAGTCCCCGGGAATATAGCAATCAGCCCCAGCATTTT. Translation gives CASSPREYSNQPQHF.

This clone was detected once. The chain has TRBV4-1 and TRBJ2-2; 10 nucleotides match TRBD2. The CDR3 contains 16 residues. Germline V gene data show CDR1 as MGHRA and CDR2 as YSYEKL. After removal of 4 bases from V and 1 base from J, the junction contained 3 bases not matched to a gene. CDR3 sequence: CASSLRTSGNTGELFF. The DNA for the CDR3 is TGCGCCAGCAGCCTTCGGACTAGCGGGAACACCGGGGAGCTGTTTTTT.

The V gene is TRBV5-1, the J gene TRBJ1-1; tentatively, D is TRBD1 (6 bases). Germline V lookup: CDR1 SGHRS, CDR2 YFSETQ. The CDR3 sequence is 17 residues long. V lost 2 bases, J lost 4 bases, and 21 bases lay in between. Written as DNA, the CDR3 is TGCGCCAGCAGCTTCCATTCAGGGGTAGGGTTCAGCACTGAAGCTTTCTTT. Translation: CASSFHSGVGFSTEAFF.

The V and J genes are TRBV4-1 and TRBJ2-3, with TRBD2 matching 8 bases. V lost 0 bases and J lost 3; bases outside the gene matches: 8. The CDR3 has 17 amino acids. Germline assignment: CDR1 MGHRA and CDR2 YSYEKL. This CDR3 reads CASSQDLTSGTTDTQYF. The CDR3 coding sequence is TGCGCCAGCAGCCAAGATTTAACTAGCGGTACGACAGATACGCAGTATTTT.

This chain connects TRBV29-1 to TRBJ2-1; 9 positions match TRBD2. The V gene end was trimmed by 3 bases and the J gene end by 6 bases; junction bases not matched to a gene: 3. CDR3 length equals 13 residues. CDR1 is SQVTM, CDR2 ANQGSEA, per germline. In DNA, the CDR3 is TGCAGCGTTGAGATTAGCGGGAGCAATGAGCAGTTCTTC. Residues: CSVEISGSNEQFF.